Listed here is a single T cell receptor (beta chain). The table came from immunoSEQ multiplex PCR; TCRdb's copy has only in-frame clones and leaves some out. The table lists about 63,000 clones, approximately 92% of them singletons, with about 10% in the top ten. This entry comes from a study of OX40 agonist ivuxolimab in advanced cancers. The CDR3 is 16 residues long. Trimming took off 2 bases at V and 5 bases at J, with 18 bases between the two ends. Germline CDR1 and CDR2: MDHEN and SYDVKM. The receptor was isolated from an adult with an advanced solid tumor such as melanoma, head and neck, liver or kidney cancer. The sequencing used CD4+ or CD8+ T cells sorted from blood, collected in a trial of the OX40 agonist ivuxolimab. The chain has TRBV28 and TRBJ1-1; TRBD1 might be the D (5 bases). This chain's CDR3 is CASSLRQSGRWTEAFF. The CDR3 bases are TGTGCCAGCAGTTTAAGGCAATCAGGGAGGTGGACTGAAGCTTTCTTT.